This T cell receptor beta chain was retrieved from a study of blood T cell repertoires in COVID-19. Looking at the study overall: Acute and convalescent COVID-19 samples came from the United States, Italy and Spain. PBMCs, B-cell-depleted T cells, or T cells were the source of the cDNA or gDNA that made up the material.

How the authors handled the data: Amplification from reference gene primers served as the basis for estimated nucleated cell counts. Generated by immunoSEQ multiplex PCR, the TCRdb table keeps only in-frame clones and is missing some. V and J calls and clone size follow that table, whereas D and trimming were derived from the DNA. The table shows 240,000 or so clones, with around 86% occurring only once. V gave up 5 bases and J gave up 0 bases; unmatched junction bases: 9. The germline CDR1 and CDR2 sequences are SGHVS and FNYEAQ. CDR3 size: 16 residues. The receptor comes from a man younger than 40 who had recovered from COVID-19. Sequenced input: peripheral blood. The genes are TRBV7-6 and TRBJ1-1; 7 bases are shared with TRBD1. CDR3 region: CASSERQGFMNTEAFF. CDR3 nucleotides: TGTGCCAGCAGCGAGCGACAGGGTTTTATGAACACTGAAGCTTTCTTT.